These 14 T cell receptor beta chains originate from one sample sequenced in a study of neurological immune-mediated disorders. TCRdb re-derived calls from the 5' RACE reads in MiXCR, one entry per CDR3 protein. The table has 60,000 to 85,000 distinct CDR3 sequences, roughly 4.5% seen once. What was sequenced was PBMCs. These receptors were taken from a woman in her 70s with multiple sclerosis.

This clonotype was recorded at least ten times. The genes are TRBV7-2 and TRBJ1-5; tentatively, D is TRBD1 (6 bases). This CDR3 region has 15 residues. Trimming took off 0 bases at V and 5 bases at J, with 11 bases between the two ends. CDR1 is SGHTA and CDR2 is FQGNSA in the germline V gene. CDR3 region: CASSLARGGDQPQHF. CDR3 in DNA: TGTGCCAGCAGCTTAGCCAGGGGTGGGGATCAGCCCCAGCATTTT.

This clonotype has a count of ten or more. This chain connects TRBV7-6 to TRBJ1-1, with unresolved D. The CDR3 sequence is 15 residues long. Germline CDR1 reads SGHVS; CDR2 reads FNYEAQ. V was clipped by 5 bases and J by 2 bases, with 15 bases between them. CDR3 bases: TGTGCCAGCAGCGCAAATACGAGGACCAACACTGAAGCTTTCTTT. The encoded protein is CASSANTRTNTEAFF.

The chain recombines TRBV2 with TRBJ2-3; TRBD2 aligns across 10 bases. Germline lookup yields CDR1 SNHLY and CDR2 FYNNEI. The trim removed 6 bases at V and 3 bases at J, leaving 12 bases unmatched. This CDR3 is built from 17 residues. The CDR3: CASRPLGASGSTDTQYF. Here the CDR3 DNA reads TGTGCCAGCAGACCCCTGGGGGCTAGCGGGAGTACAGATACGCAGTATTTT.

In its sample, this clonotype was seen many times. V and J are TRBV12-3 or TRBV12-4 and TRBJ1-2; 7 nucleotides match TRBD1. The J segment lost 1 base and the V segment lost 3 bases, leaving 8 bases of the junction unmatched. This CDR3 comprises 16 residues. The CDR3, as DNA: TGTGCCAGCAGTTTCCGGTGGGGACAGCATAACTATGGCTACACCTTC. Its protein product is CASSFRWGQHNYGYTF.

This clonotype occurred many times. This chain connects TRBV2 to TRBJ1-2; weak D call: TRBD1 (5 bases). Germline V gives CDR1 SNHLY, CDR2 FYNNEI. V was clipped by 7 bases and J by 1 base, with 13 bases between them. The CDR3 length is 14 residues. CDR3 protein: CASTRGAHNYGYTF. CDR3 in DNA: TGTGCCAGCACCAGAGGGGCCCATAACTATGGCTACACCTTC.

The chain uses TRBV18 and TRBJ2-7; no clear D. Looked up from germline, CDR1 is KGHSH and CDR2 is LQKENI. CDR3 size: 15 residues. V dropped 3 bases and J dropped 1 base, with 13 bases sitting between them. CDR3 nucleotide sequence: TGTGCCAGCTCACCTCCCGGTGCTCAGTCCTACGAGCAGTACTTC. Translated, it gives CASSPPGAQSYEQYF.

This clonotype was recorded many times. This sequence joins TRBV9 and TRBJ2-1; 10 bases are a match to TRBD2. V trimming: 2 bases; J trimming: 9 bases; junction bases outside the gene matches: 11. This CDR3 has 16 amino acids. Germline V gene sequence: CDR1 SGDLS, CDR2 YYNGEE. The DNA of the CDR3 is TGTGCCAGCAGCGTTACCGGGACTAGCGTACTGGGTGAGCAGTTCTTC. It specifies CASSVTGTSVLGEQFF.

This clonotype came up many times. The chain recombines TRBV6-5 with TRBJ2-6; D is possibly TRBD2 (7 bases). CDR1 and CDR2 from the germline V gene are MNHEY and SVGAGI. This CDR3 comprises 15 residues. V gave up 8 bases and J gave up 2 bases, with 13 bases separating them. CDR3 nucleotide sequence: TGTGCCAGCCAGGAGGGGGGGACTGGGGCCAACGTCCTGACTTTC. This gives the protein CASQEGGTGANVLTF.

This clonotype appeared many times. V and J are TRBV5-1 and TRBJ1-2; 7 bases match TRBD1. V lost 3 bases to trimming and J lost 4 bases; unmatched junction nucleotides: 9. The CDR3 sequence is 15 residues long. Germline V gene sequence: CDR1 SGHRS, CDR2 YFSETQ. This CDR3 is CASSYPGTDPYGYTF. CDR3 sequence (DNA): TGCGCCAGCAGCTACCCAGGGACAGATCCCTATGGCTACACCTTC.

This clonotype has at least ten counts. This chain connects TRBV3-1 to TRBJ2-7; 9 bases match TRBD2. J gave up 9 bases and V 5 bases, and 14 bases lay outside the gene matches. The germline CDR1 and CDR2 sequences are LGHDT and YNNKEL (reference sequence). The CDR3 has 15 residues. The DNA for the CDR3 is TGTGCCAGCAGCTCGGGCAGCGGGAGGCCTCAGGGGCAGTACTTC. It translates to CASSSGSGRPQGQYF.

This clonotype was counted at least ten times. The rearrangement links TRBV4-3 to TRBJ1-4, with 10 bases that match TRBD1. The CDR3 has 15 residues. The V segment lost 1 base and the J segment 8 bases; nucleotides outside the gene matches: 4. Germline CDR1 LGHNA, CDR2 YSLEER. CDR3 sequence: CASSQGDRGGEKLFF. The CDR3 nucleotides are TGCGCCAGCAGCCAAGGGGACAGGGGTGGGGAAAAACTGTTTTTT.

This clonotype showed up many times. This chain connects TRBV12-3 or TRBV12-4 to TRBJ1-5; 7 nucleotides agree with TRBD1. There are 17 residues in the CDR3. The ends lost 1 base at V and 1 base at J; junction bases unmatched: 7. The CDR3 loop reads CASSLGSPQGSNQPQHF. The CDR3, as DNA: TGTGCCAGCAGTTTAGGGTCCCCACAGGGGAGCAATCAGCCCCAGCATTTT.

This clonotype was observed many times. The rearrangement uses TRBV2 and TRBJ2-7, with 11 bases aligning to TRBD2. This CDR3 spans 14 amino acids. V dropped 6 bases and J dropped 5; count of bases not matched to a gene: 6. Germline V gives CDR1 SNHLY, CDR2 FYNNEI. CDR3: CASRGLAGLHEQYF. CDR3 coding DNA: TGTGCCAGCAGAGGACTAGCGGGTCTCCACGAGCAGTACTTC. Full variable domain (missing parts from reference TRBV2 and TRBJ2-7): EPEVTQTPSHQVTQMGQEVILRCVPISNHLYFYWYRQILGQKVEFLVSFYNNEISEKSEIFDDQFSVERPDGSNFTLKIRSTKLEDSAMYFCASRGLAGLHEQYFGPGTRLTVT.

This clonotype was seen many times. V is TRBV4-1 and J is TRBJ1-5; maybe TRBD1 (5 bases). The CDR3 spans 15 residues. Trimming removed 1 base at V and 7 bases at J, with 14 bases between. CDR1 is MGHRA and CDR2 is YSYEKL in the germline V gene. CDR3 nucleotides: TGCGCCAGCAGCCAAGTCCTTGGGGGAAGACAGCCCCAGCATTTT. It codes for CASSQVLGGRQPQHF.